The source of this TCR beta chain is a study of T-cell memory formation after mild COVID-19. Study details: Largely, the TCR clusters proved donor specific.

Overall study findings and caveats: There was a balanced CD4/CD8 profile in clones contracting day 15 to 85, and later expanders leaned CD4+.

Points on this clonotype: Its matching antigen is unknown.

Each CDR3 protein is one row after TCRdb ran MiXCR on the 5' RACE reads. The table has 350,000 to 450,000 distinct CDR3 sequences, 13% to 15% seen once. This clonotype was sampled from a man between 18 and 35 years old who had mild COVID-19 (a few samples of this study predate the infection). Cell type and time point are not known. The sequenced material came from PBMCs or a T cell subset sorted from them (not recorded which).

CDR3 amino acids: CASSLAFLTQETQYF. Written as DNA, the CDR3 is TGCGCCAGCAGCTTGGCCTTTCTGACCCAAGAGACCCAGTACTTC. The chain joins TRBV5-1 to TRBJ2-5; the D is unclear. Germline CDR1 is SGHRS and CDR2 is YFSETQ. Trimming stripped 0 bases from V and 1 base from J, with 10 bases between. This CDR3 has 15 residues. The full variable domain, with the rest looked up from reference TRBV5-1 and TRBJ2-5, is KAGVTQTPRYLIKTRGQQVTLSCSPISGHRSVSWYQQTPGQGLQFLFEYFSETQRNKGNFPGRFSGRQFSNSRSEMNVSTLELGDSALYLCASSLAFLTQETQYFGPGTRLLVL.